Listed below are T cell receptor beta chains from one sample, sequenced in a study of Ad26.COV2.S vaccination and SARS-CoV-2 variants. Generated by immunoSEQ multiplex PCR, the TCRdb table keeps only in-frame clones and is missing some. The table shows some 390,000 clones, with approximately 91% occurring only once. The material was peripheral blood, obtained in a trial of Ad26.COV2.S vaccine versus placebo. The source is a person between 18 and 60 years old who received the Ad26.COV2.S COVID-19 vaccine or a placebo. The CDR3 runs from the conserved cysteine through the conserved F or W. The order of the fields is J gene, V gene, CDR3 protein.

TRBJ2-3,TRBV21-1,CASSELAGGTDTQYF
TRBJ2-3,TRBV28,CASSLWRESTDTQYF
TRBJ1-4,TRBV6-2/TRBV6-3,CASSDSGAREKLFF
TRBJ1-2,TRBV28,CASSSSNRGARTF
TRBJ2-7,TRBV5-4,CASSLAGRLAGNEQYF
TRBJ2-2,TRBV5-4,CASSLEASGSDTGELFF
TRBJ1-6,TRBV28,CASSRPFSDSPLHF
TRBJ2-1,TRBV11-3,CASSWSGGVNEQFF
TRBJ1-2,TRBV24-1,CATSRAGRGNGYTF
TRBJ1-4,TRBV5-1,CASSLIWGRDEKLFF
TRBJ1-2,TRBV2,CASTTENPYGYTF
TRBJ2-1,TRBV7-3,CASSLNRVLNNEQFF
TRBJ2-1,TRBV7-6,CASRPGGNYNEQFF
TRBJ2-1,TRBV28,CASSYRRGQANQQFF
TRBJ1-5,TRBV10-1,CASSPTPGQPQHF
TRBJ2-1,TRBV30,CAWSVRLAGLYNEQFF
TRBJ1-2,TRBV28,CASAAVYGYTF
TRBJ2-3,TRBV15,CATSRVGYTQYF
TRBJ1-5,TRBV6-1,CASSELTEGDQPQHF
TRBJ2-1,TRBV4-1,CASSQDSGGSKGYNEQFF
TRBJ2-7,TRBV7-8,CASSLRSQQYF
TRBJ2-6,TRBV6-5,CASSYGTGAGANVLTF
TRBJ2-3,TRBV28,CASSRQNTDTQYF
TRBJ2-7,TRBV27,CASSLGRRESAYEQYF
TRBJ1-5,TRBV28,CASSSLPARPQHF
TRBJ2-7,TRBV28,CASKGGYEQYF
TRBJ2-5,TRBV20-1,CSASPTGKKETQYF
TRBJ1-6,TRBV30,CALRGSSSSNSPLHF
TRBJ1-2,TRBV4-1,CASSQSAGTNYGYTF
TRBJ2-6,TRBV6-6,CASSRNRDTLVGANVLTF
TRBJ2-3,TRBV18,CASSRTLLAEISTDTQYF
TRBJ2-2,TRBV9,CASSAGVMDTGELFF
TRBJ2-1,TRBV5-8,CASSLVVYGEQFF
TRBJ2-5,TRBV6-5,CASRPGQGLVETQYF
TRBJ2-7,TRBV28,CASTETGTAAYEQYF
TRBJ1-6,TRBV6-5,CASSRTGNYSPLHF
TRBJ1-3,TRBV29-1,CSVTGLGNTIYF
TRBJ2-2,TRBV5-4,CAGSGRGPSGELFF
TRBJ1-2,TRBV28,CATLIRGAAGGYTF
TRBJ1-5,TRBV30,CAWSGRGQPQHF
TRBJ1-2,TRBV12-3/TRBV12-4,CASSTELRALRDF
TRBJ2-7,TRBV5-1,CASRVDTLSSYEQYF
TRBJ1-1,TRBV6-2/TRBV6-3,CASSYSMGMVTEAFF
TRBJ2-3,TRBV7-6,CASSPTSPSDTQYF
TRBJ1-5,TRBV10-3,CAISEDRVQPQHF